This T cell receptor (beta chain) was retrieved from a study of vaccination effects on CD4 cells after COVID-19. Study conclusions and caveats: Healthy vaccine recipients' vaccine-induced clones were almost all SARS-CoV-2 mono-reactive.

Note on this clone: The target antigen is unknown.

Germline V lookup: CDR1 SSHAT, CDR2 FNYEAQ (reference sequence). This CDR3 comprises 18 residues. The V and J ends lost 4 bases and 7 bases respectively, with 29 bases between them. TCRdb's copy holds only in-frame clones and misses some; the assay was immunoSEQ multiplex PCR. The sample lists about 60,000 clones, around 78% occurring once. Before any sequencing was done, the ViraFEST assay used viral peptide pools to expand antigen-specific CD4+ T cells. CD4+ T cell isolation took place after approximately 11 days of culture. Every participant took two doses of the BNT162b2 or mRNA-1273 vaccine. None of these healthy vaccinees had been infected with SARS-CoV-2 before vaccination. Cultivation was performed at a few million PBMC per well with 8.5 to 10 IU/ml IL-2 and around 10 ug/ml peptides added. At days 3 and 7, half of the medium was exchanged for IL-2 medium.

The clonotype was recovered from a human donor who received a COVID-19 vaccine. The sample in question was CD4+ T cells from PBMCs cultured with HCoV-OC43 spike peptides, obtained after COVID-19 vaccination. Indicated subset: HCoV-OC43 spike overlapping peptide pool stimulation. The rearrangement uses TRBV7-7 and TRBJ2-7, with D perhaps assigned TRBD1 or TRBD2 (6 bases each). CDR3: CASSSGERRNSDRGEQYV. The CDR3 DNA sequence: TGTGCCAGCAGCTCAGGGGAGCGCCGAAATTCGGATCGGGGGGAGCAGTACGTC.